Below are 16 T cell receptor beta chains sequenced from a single sample in a study of human versus mouse CDR3 diversity and MHC coevolution. Assay: immunoSEQ multiplex PCR; the TCRdb copy retains only in-frame clones and omits some. Seen here are tens of thousands of clones, 90% to 95% observed once, and the top ten hold 18%. Sequencing was done on a sample of naive CD4+ T cells from blood. This sample's subset: CD45RO-negative CD62L-positive naive CD4 T cells. These receptors were obtained from a person aged 55 to 69 in good health.

This sequence joins TRBV10-2 and TRBJ2-7; TRBD1 matches 10 bases. Germline values: CDR1 WSHSY, CDR2 SAAADI. The CDR3 runs 14 residues. V lost 3 bases and J lost 4; bases outside the gene matches: 3. In DNA, the CDR3 is TGCGCCAGCAGTGATTCGGGACAGGGGTACGAGCAGTACTTC. This codes for CASSDSGQGYEQYF.

This sequence joins TRBV19 and TRBJ1-1, with 7 bases fitting TRBD1. The trim removed 3 bases at V and 6 bases at J, leaving 13 bases unmatched. Germline V lookup: CDR1 LNHDA, CDR2 SQIVND (reference sequence). This CDR3 has 16 residues. This CDR3 reads CASSMGGQANLAEAFF. The CDR3 DNA sequence: TGTGCCAGTAGTATGGGAGGACAGGCCAATTTAGCTGAAGCTTTCTTT.

The chain is built from TRBV14 and TRBJ2-7, with 10 bases that match TRBD2. Germline lookup yields CDR1 SGHDN and CDR2 FVKESK. CDR3 length: 17 residues. Losses at the gene ends were 4 bases for V and 5 bases for J; bases not matched to a gene: 14. CDR3 DNA: TGTGCCAGCAGCCGCATAAGAGCTGGGACTAGCGTGAACGAGCAGTACTTC. Translated, it gives CASSRIRAGTSVNEQYF.

The chain is built from TRBV19 and TRBJ2-7, with TRBD2 matching 14 bases. Germline V gene data show CDR1 as LNHDA and CDR2 as SQIVND (reference sequence). This CDR3 has 17 amino acids. Unmatched junction bases numbered 4, after V lost 3 bases and J lost 0 bases. The CDR3, as DNA: TGTGCCAGTAGTATCTCAGGGACTAGCGGGAGCTCCTACGAGCAGTACTTC. Its protein is CASSISGTSGSSYEQYF.

The chain is built from TRBV5-1 and TRBJ2-2; 7 bases map to TRBD2. The CDR3 is 15 residues long. CDR1 and CDR2 from the germline V gene are SGHRS and YFSETQ. V lost 4 bases and J lost 6; bases outside the gene matches: 9. This CDR3 is CASSPAGGSPGELFF. The DNA for the CDR3 is TGCGCCAGCAGCCCGGCAGGCGGGAGTCCCGGGGAGCTGTTTTTT. The full variable domain, completed using reference TRBV5-1 and TRBJ2-2, is KAGVTQTPRYLIKTRGQQVTLSCSPISGHRSVSWYQQTPGQGLQFLFEYFSETQRNKGNFPGRFSGRQFSNSRSEMNVSTLELGDSALYLCASSPAGGSPGELFFGEGSRLTVL.

V gene TRBV12-5 combines with J gene TRBJ1-1; D not resolved. This CDR3 comprises 15 residues. Deletions cut 2 bases from V and 0 bases from J, with 10 bases between. Germline V lookup: CDR1 LGHNT, CDR2 FRNRAP. The DNA of the CDR3 is TGTGCTAGTGGTTTGCAGAGCGGGCTGAACACTGAAGCTTTCTTT. Its translation is CASGLQSGLNTEAFF.

The chain uses TRBV7-2 and TRBJ2-1; 7 bases align to TRBD2. This CDR3 has 14 amino acids. V was clipped by 10 bases and J by 3 bases; unmatched bases: 9. CDR1 and CDR2 (germline): SGHTA, FQGNSA. The DNA of the CDR3 is TGTGCCATCCAGCGGGGTGGTGGCTACAATGAGCAGTTCTTC. Protein product: CAIQRGGGYNEQFF.

The chain uses TRBV18 and TRBJ1-1; D is possibly TRBD1 (6 bases). Trimming left V 3 bases short and J 5 bases short, with 13 bases between. CDR1 and CDR2 (germline): KGHSH, LQKENI. The CDR3 length is 14 residues. The CDR3 DNA reads TGTGCCAGCTCACCGCAGACAGGCCGAACTGAAGCTTTCTTT. Encoded protein: CASSPQTGRTEAFF.

The chain couples TRBV7-2 to TRBJ1-6, with unresolved D. The CDR3 totals 13 residues. Germline V gives CDR1 SGHTA, CDR2 FQGNSA. Trimming shortened V by 4 bases and J by 9 bases, and 10 bases separated the two germline ends. This CDR3 is CASSSVVSSPLHF. CDR3 coding DNA: TGTGCCAGCAGCTCGGTTGTGAGTTCACCCCTCCACTTT.

The chain links TRBV9 to TRBJ2-2; TRBD2 matches 14 bases. This CDR3 is 18 amino acids long. Trimming removed 4 bases from V and 3 bases from J; junction bases left unmatched: 8. Germline V gene sequence: CDR1 SGDLS, CDR2 YYNGEE. In DNA form, the CDR3 reads TGTGCCAGCAGCCCTGGGACTAGCGGGAGTGGGGACACCGGGGAGCTGTTTTTT. Amino acids: CASSPGTSGSGDTGELFF.

This chain joins TRBV30 and TRBJ2-1; D possibly corresponds to TRBD1 (7 bases). CDR1 is GTSNPN and CDR2 is SVGIG in the germline V gene (reference sequence). The germline V and J ends were trimmed by 0 bases and 9 bases, with 15 bases remaining between them. The CDR3 is 14 amino acids. The CDR3 is CAWSVLGQGGEQFF. CDR3 DNA: TGTGCCTGGAGTGTACTAGGCCAGGGGGGTGAGCAGTTCTTC.

The chain combines TRBV25-1 with TRBJ1-1; perhaps TRBD1 as D (6 bases). The ends were cut back, 3 bases at V and 0 bases at J, with 8 bases in the middle. This CDR3 contains 14 residues. The germline V gene has CDR1 MGHDK and CDR2 SYGVNS. In nucleotides, the CDR3 is TGTGCCAGCAGTGATGGACAGTTGAACACTGAAGCTTTCTTT. Its translation is CASSDGQLNTEAFF.

This clone was detected once. V and J are TRBV11-2 and TRBJ2-1; 10 nucleotides line up with TRBD2. Germline CDR1 and CDR2: SGHAT and FQNNGV. The J segment lost 1 base and the V segment lost 10 bases, leaving 7 bases of the junction unmatched. The CDR3 is made up of 15 amino acids. The CDR3 coding sequence is TGTGCCACAGGGGGGACTAGCGTATCCTACAATGAGCAGTTCTTC. Translated, it gives CATGGTSVSYNEQFF.

The chain carries TRBV9 and TRBJ1-3; possible D gene TRBD1, 6 bases. The CDR3 loop spans 17 amino acids. The germline V and J ends were trimmed by 0 bases and 0 bases, with 13 bases remaining between them. The germline V gene has CDR1 SGDLS and CDR2 YYNGEE. This CDR3 reads CASSVEPGVHSGNTIYF. CDR3 coding DNA: TGTGCCAGCAGCGTAGAGCCAGGGGTCCACTCTGGAAACACCATATATTTT.

This clone showed up just once. The rearrangement links TRBV27 to TRBJ2-1; 9 bases are shared with TRBD2. This CDR3 is 15 amino acids long. Unmatched junction bases numbered 7, after V lost 4 bases and J lost 6 bases. Germline V CDR1 and CDR2: MNHEY, SMNVEV (reference sequence). DNA for the CDR3: TGTGCCAGCAGTTCGCCGGGACTAGCCAGCAATGAGCAGTTCTTC. Translated: CASSSPGLASNEQFF.

This clone is a singleton in its sample. The J gene is TRBJ2-5, the V gene TRBV7-9; 8 bases align to TRBD1. CDR3 length: 16 residues. Germline V CDR1 and CDR2: SEHNR, FQNEAQ (reference sequence). Trimming at V came to 5 bases and at J to 2 bases, leaving 10 bases not matched to a gene. The chain's CDR3 is CASSLLLGQGQETQYF. CDR3 nucleotide sequence: TGTGCCAGCAGCCTACTCCTAGGACAGGGACAAGAGACCCAGTACTTC.